This section outlines one TCR beta chain sequence together with its context. The data were obtained in a study of blood T cell repertoires in COVID-19. Study at large: Sites across the United States, Italy and Spain contributed samples from acute and convalescent COVID-19.

The assay was immunoSEQ multiplex PCR, and TCRdb's table has in-frame clones only and misses some. Of over 250,000 clones in the sample, around 87% were seen once. Those enrolled, adults aged roughly 18 to 100 years, came from 25 or so US areas. The V gene's germline CDR1 is MNHNS and CDR2 SASEGT. The CDR3 covers 14 residues. The V end lost 3 bases, the J end lost 5 bases, and 11 bases lay between the germline ends. The source of this sequence is a woman aged 30 to 39 who had recovered from COVID-19. Sequenced: PBMCs or T cells enriched from blood (not recorded which). This chain links TRBV6-1 with TRBJ1-5; D possibly corresponds to TRBD1 (6 bases). DNA of the CDR3: TGTGCCAGCAGTGAGGACAGAATTGATCAGCCCCAGCATTTT. Its translation is CASSEDRIDQPQHF.